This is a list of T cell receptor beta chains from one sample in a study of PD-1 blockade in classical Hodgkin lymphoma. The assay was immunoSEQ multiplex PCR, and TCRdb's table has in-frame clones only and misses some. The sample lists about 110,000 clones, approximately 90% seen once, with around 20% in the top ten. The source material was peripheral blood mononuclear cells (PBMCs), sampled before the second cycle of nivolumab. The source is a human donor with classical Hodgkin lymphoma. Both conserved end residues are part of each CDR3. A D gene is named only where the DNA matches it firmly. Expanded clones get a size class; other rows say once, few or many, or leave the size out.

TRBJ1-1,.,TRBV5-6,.,TGTGCCAGCAGCCTCAGGGACACTGAAGCTTTCTTT,CASSLRDTEAFF
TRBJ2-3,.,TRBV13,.,TGTGCCAGCAGCAACCGGGACTGGTTAACAGATACGCAGTATTTT,CASSNRDWLTDTQYF
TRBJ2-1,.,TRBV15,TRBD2,TGTGCCACCAGCAGAATTCTAGCGGGAGGTGTTGAGCAGTTCTTC,CATSRILAGGVEQFF
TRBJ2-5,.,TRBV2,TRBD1,TGTGCCAGCAGTGGACAGGGAGAGACCCAGTACTTC,CASSGQGETQYF
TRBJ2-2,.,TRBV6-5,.,TGTGCCAGCAGTTACCACGGCTCGAACACCGGGGAGCTGTTTTTT,CASSYHGSNTGELFF
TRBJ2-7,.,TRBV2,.,TGTGCCAGCAGGACCTCCTTCGAGCAGTACTTC,CASRTSFEQYF
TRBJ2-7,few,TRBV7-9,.,TGTGCCAGCAGCTTAGTAGTGGGAGCCAAATACGAGCAGTACTTC,CASSLVVGAKYEQYF
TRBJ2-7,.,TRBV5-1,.,TGCGCCAGCAGTTCTGCGGGCGACGAGCAGTACTTC,CASSSAGDEQYF
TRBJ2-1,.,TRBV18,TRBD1,TGTGCCAGCAACAGGGGGCGTGAGGACAATGAGCAGTTCTTC,CASNRGREDNEQFF
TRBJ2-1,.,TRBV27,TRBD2,TGTGCCAGCAGTCGCGGGACTAATCGCAATGAGCAGTTCTTC,CASSRGTNRNEQFF
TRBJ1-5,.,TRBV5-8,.,TGTGCCAGCAGCCTCAGTAATCAGCCCCAGCATTTT,CASSLSNQPQHF
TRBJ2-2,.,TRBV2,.,TGTGCCAGCAGTGAAATGGGGAACACCGGGGAGCTGTTTTTT,CASSEMGNTGELFF
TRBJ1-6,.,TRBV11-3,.,TGTGCCAGCAGCTTAGTTTCGAGTTCACCCCTCCACTTT,CASSLVSSSPLHF
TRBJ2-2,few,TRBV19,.,TGTGCCAGCCTTCGGGTCACCGGGGAGCTGTTTTTT,CASLRVTGELFF
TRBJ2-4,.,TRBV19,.,TGTGCCAGTAGGGTAGGGTGGATTCAGTACTTC,CASRVGWIQYF
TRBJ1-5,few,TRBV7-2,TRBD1,TGTGCCAGCAGCCTAGGACAGGGCAATCAGCCCCAGCATTTT,CASSLGQGNQPQHF
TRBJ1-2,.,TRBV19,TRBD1,TGTGCCAGTAGTATGGCCAGGGGGGACTATGGCTACACCTTC,CASSMARGDYGYTF
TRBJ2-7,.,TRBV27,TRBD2,TGTGCCAGCAGTAGCCAACCGGGACTAGGCATCGAGCAGTACTTC,CASSSQPGLGIEQYF
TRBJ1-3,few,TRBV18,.,TGTGCCAGCTCTGGTTTGGTGTTCTCTGGAAACACCATATATTTT,CASSGLVFSGNTIYF
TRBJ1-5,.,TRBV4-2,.,TGTGCCAGCAGCCAAGATACGATAGATCAGCCCCAGCATTTT,CASSQDTIDQPQHF
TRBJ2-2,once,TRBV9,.,TGTGCCAGCAGCGTAGTGGAGTCCGGGGAGCTGTTTTTT,CASSVVESGELFF
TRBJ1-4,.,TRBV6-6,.,TGTGCCAGCAGTTACGGGACTCTTGCAACTAATGAAAAACTGTTTTTT,CASSYGTLATNEKLFF
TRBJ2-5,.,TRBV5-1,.,TGCGCCAGCAGCTTCGGGGGTTTTGAGACCCAGTACTTC,CASSFGGFETQYF
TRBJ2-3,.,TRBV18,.,TGTGCCAGCTCCCTCGACAACACAGATACGCAGTATTTT,CASSLDNTDTQYF
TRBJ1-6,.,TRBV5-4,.,TGTGCCAGCAGACCACGGGAATCACATTCACCCCTCCACTTT,CASRPRESHSPLHF
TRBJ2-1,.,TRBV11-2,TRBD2,TGTGCCAGCAGCCACCTTGGACTAGCGCTTCGAGGGGATGAGCAGTTCTTC,CASSHLGLALRGDEQFF
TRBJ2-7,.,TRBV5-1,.,TGCGCCAGCGGGCGCACAGGGACCGAGCAGTACTTC,CASGRTGTEQYF
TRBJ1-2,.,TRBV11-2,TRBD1,TGTGCCAGCAGCCGACTCAGGGGAATGACAGGGAGTAACTATGGCTACACCTTC,CASSRLRGMTGSNYGYTF
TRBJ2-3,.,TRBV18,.,TGTGCCAGCTCATCGGGGCACACAGATACGCAGTATTTT,CASSSGHTDTQYF
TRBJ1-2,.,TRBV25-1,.,TGTGCCAGCAGTGAGCCTTACTATGGCTACACCTTC,CASSEPYYGYTF
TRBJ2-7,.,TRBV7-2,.,TGTGCCAGCAGCTTAGTGACGTCGGGTGGGGCTGACTCCTACGAGCAGTACTTC,CASSLVTSGGADSYEQYF
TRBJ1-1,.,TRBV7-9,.,TGTGCCAGCAGCTTCCAGGACACTGAAGCTTTCTTT,CASSFQDTEAFF
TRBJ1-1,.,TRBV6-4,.,TGTGCCAGCAGTGCCGAATTGAACACTGAAGCTTTCTTT,CASSAELNTEAFF
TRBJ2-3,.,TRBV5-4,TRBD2,TGTGCCAGCAGTCAAGGACTAGCGGGAATATCAAATACGCAGTATTTT,CASSQGLAGISNTQYF
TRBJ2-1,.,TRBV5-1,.,TGCGCCAGCAGCTTGGTGCGGGACCCCTCCTACAATGAGCAGTTCTTC,CASSLVRDPSYNEQFF
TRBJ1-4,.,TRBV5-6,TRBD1,TGTGCCAGCAGCGACGGACAGGGTTTTAATGAAAAACTGTTTTTT,CASSDGQGFNEKLFF
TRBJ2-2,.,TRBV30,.,TGTGCCTGGAGTGCCAAGGATATTTGGCGGGCGGGCACCGGGGAGCTGTTTTTT,CAWSAKDIWRAGTGELFF
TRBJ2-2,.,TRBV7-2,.,TGTGCCAGCACCCCCGTAAACACCGGGGAGCTGTTTTTT,CASTPVNTGELFF
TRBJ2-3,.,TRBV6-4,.,TGTGCCAGCAGTGCCGACAGATCAGGCACAGATACGCAGTATTTT,CASSADRSGTDTQYF
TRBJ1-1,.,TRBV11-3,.,TGTGCCAGCAGCCTGGGTGTGAACACTGAAGCTTTCTTT,CASSLGVNTEAFF
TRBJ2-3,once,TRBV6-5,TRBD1,TGTGCCAGCAGTTCCCGGACAGGGACAGATACGCAGTATTTT,CASSSRTGTDTQYF
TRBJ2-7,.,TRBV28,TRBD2,TGTGCCACCCTCGGGGGGGGGACATTCGACTTC,CATLGGGTFDF
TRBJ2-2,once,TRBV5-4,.,TGTGCCAGCAGCCGGGGGGTGGGACACAACACCGGGGAGCTGTTTTTT,CASSRGVGHNTGELFF
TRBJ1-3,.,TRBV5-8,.,TGTGCCAGCAGCTTGGCAGGGCGATTATCTGGAAACACCATATATTTT,CASSLAGRLSGNTIYF
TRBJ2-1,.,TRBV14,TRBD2,TGTGCCAGCAGTCGGACTAGCTCCTACAATGAGCAGTTCTTC,CASSRTSSYNEQFF
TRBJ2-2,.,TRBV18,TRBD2,TGTGCCAGCTCACCAGGAAATAGCGGGAGGGCCGTCGCCGGGGAGCTGTTTTTT,CASSPGNSGRAVAGELFF
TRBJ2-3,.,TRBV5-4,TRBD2,TGTGCCAGCAGCTTGATCACCTTTGGGGGAGGGTGGGCAGATACGCAGTATTTT,CASSLITFGGGWADTQYF
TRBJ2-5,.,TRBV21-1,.,TGTGCCAGCAGCAAACACAGGTACCAAGAGACCCAGTACTTC,CASSKHRYQETQYF
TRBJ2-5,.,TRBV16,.,TGTGCCAGCAGCCAATTCGACCAAGAGACCCAGTACTTC,CASSQFDQETQYF
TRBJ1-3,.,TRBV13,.,TGTGCCAGCAGCTTAGTTGAGGGGCCAAGGATGGGAAACACCATATATTTT,CASSLVEGPRMGNTIYF
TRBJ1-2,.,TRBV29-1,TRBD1,TGCAGCGTCCCGGGACAGGGGAATGGCTACACCTTC,CSVPGQGNGYTF